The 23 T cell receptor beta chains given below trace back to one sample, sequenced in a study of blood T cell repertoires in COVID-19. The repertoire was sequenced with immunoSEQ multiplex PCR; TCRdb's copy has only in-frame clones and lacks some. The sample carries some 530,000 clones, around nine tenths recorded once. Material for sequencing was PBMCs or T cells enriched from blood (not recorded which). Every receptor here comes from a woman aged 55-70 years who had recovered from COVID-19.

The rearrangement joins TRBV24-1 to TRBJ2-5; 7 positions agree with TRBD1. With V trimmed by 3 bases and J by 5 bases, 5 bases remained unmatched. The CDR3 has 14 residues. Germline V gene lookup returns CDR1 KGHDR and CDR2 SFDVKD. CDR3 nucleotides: TGTGCCACCAGTGATCCCAGGGGGACGGAGACCCAGTACTTC. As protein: CATSDPRGTETQYF.

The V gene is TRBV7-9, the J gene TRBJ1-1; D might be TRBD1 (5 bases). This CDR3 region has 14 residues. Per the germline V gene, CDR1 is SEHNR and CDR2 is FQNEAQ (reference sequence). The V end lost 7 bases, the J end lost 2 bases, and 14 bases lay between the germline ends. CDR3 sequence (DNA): TGTGCCAGCACAATGGGCGGGGCCAACACTGAAGCTTTCTTT. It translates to CASTMGGANTEAFF.

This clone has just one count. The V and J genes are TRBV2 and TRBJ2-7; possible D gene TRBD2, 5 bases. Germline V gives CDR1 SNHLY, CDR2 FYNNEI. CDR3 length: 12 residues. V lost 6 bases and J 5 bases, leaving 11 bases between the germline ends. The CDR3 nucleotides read TGTGCCAGCAGCGGAGGATCGGACGAGCAGTACTTC. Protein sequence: CASSGGSDEQYF. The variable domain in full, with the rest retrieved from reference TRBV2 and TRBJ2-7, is EPEVTQTPSHQVTQMGQEVILRCVPISNHLYFYWYRQILGQKVEFLVSFYNNEISEKSEIFDDQFSVERPDGSNFTLKIRSTKLEDSAMYFCASSGGSDEQYFGPGTRLTVT.

The CDR3 here is CASGSQLGTAGINSPLHF. DNA for the CDR3: TGTGCTAGTGGTTCACAACTCGGGACAGCCGGTATAAATTCACCCCTCCACTTT. This rearrangement joins TRBV12-5 to TRBJ1-6, with TRBD1 matching 7 bases. The V and J ends lost 4 bases and 7 bases, in that order; junction bases with no gene match: 16. The CDR3 is made up of 18 amino acids. The germline CDR1 and CDR2 sequences are LGHNT and FRNRAP.

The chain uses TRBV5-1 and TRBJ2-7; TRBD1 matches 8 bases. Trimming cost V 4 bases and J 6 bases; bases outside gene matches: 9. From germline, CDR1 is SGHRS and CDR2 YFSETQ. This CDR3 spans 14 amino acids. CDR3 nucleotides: TGCGCCAGCAGCGGGGGGCAGGGGGCTAGCGAGCAGTACTTC. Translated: CASSGGQGASEQYF.

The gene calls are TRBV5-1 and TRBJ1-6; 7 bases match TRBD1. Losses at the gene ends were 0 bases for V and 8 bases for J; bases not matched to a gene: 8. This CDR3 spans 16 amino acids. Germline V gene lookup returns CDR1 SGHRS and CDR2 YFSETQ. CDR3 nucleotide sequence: TGCGCCAGCAGCTTGGGAACAGGGGTTGCGTATTCACCCCTCCACTTT. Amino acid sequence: CASSLGTGVAYSPLHF.

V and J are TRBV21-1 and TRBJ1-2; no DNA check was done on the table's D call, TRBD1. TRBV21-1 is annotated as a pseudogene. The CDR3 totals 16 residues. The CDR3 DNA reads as TGTGCCAGCAGCAATACAGGAGATAATTCTAACTATGGCTACACCTTC. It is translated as CASSNTGDNSNYGYTF.

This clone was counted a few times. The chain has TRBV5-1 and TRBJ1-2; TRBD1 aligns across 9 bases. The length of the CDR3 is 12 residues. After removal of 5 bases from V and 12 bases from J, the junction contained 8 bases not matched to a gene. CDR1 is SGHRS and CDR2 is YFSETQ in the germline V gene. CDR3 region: CASRSGTGRDTF. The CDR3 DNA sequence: TGCGCCAGCAGATCCGGGACAGGGCGTGACACCTTC.

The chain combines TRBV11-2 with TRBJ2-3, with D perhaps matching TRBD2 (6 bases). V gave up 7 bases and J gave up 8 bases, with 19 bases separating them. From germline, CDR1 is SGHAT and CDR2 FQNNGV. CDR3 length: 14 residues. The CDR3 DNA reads TGTGCCAGCACCCCATTAGGAGAGGGAGGTACGCAGTATTTT. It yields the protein CASTPLGEGGTQYF.

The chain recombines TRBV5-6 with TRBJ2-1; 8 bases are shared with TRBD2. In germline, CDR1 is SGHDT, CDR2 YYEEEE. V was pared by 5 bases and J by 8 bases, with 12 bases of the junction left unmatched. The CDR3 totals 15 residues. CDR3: CASSRVGRAGDEQFF. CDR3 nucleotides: TGTGCCAGCAGTAGGGTAGGAAGAGCGGGGGATGAGCAGTTCTTC.

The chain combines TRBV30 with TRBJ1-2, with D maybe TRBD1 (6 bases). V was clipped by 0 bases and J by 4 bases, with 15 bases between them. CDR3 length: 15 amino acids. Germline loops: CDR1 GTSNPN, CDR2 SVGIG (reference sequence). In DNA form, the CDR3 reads TGTGCCTGGAGTGTACCGGGAATCAGGGGCTATGGCTACACCTTC. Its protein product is CAWSVPGIRGYGYTF.

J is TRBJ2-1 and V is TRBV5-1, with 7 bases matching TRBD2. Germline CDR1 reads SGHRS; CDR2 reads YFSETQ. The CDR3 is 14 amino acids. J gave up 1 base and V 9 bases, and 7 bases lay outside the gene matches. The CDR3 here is CATRGGNSYNEQFF. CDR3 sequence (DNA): TGCGCCACCCGCGGGGGTAATTCCTACAATGAGCAGTTCTTC.

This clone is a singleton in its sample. The DNA of the CDR3 is TGTGCCAGCAGTAATACACTGGGGGGGAATGGCTACACCTTC. Its protein product is CASSNTLGGNGYTF. The chain recombines TRBV6-5 with TRBJ1-2; D possibly corresponds to TRBD1 (5 bases). This CDR3 is built from 14 residues. The ends were cut back, 5 bases at V and 6 bases at J, with 16 bases in the middle. Germline assignment: CDR1 MNHEY and CDR2 SVGAGI.

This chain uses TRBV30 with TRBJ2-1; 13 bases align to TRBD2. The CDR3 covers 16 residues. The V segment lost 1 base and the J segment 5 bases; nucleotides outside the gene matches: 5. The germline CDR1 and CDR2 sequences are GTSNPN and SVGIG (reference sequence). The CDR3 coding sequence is TGTGCCTGGAGTGCAGGACTAGCGGGGGACAACAATGAGCAGTTCTTC. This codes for CAWSAGLAGDNNEQFF.

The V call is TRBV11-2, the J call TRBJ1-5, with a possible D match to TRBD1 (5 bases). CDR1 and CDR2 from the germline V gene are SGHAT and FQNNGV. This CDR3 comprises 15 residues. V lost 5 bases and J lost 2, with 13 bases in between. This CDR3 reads CASSPGRGGNQPQHF. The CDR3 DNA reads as TGTGCCAGCAGCCCGGGGAGGGGAGGCAATCAGCCCCAGCATTTT. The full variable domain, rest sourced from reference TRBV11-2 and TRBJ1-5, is EAGVAQSPRYKIIEKRQSVAFWCNPISGHATLYWYQQILGQGPKLLIQFQNNGVVDDSQLPKDRFSAERLKGVDSTLKIQPAKLEDSAVYLCASSPGRGGNQPQHFGDGTRLSIL.

CDR3 region: CASSRTQGSTGELFF. DNA for the CDR3: TGTGCCAGCAGCCGCACCCAGGGATCCACCGGGGAGCTGTTTTTT. V usage is TRBV6-5 and J usage is TRBJ2-2; weak D call: TRBD1 (5 bases). Germline-derived CDR1 and CDR2 are MNHEY and SVGAGI. This CDR3 is 15 amino acids long. The V and J ends lost 6 bases and 4 bases respectively, with 15 bases between them.

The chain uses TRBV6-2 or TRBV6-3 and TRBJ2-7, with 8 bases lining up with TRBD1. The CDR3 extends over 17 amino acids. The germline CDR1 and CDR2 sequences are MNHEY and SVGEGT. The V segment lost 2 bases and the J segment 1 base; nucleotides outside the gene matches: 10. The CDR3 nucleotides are TGTGCCAGCAGTTACGCTATCGACAGGGGAAAGTCCTACGAGCAGTACGTC. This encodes CASSYAIDRGKSYEQYV.

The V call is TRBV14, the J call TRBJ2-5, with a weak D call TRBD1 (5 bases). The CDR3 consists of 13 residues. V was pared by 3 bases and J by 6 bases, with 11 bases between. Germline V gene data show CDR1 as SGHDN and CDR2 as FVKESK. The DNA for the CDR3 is TGTGCCAGCAGCCATAGACAGCGCCAGACCCAGTACTTC. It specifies CASSHRQRQTQYF.

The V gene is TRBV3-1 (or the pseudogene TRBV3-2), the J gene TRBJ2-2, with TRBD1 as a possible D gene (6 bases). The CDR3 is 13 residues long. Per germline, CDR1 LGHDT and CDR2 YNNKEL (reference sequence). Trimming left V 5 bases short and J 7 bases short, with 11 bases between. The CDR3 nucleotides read TGTGCCAGCAGCGGAACAGGGTTCGGGGAGCTGTTTTTT. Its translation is CASSGTGFGELFF.

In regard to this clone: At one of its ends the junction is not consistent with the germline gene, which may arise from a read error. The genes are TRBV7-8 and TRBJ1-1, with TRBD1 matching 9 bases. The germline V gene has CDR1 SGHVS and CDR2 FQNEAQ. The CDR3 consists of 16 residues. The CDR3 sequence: CVSSPHPGQGITEAFF. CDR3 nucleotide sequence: TGTGTCAGCAGCCCGCACCCGGGACAGGGAATCACTGAAGCTTTCTTT.

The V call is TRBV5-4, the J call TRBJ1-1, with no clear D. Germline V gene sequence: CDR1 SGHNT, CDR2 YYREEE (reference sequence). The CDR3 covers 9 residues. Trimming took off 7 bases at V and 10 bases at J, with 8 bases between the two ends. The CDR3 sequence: CASGPGAFF. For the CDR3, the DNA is TGTGCCAGCGGTCCCGGAGCTTTCTTT.

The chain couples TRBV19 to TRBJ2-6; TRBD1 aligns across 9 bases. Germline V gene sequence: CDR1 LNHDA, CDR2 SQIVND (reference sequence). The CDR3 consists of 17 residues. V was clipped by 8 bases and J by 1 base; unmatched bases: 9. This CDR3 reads CASSRDRAASGANVLTF. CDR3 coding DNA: TGTGCCAGTTCTCGGGACAGGGCCGCGTCTGGGGCCAACGTCCTGACTTTC.

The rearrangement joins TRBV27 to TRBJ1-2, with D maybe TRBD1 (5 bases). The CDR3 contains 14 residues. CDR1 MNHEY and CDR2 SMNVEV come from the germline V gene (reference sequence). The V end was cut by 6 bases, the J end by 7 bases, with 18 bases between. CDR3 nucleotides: TGTGCCAGCAGGACACAGGCCCCGAGGTTTGGCTACACCTTC. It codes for CASRTQAPRFGYTF.